This T cell receptor (beta chain) came from a study of tumor and adjacent non-tumor tissue in lung cancer. For this clonotype: Germline and junction disagree at one end, which may indicate a read error.

A modified ARM-PCR protocol with three rounds of nested PCR amplified TCRbeta. TCRdb called the multiplex PCR reads again in MiXCR, with one record for every CDR3 protein. The table has around 210,000 distinct CDR3 sequences, less than 80% seen once; the top ten hold under 30%. The CDR3 loop spans 17 amino acids. Looked up from germline, CDR1 is MGHRA and CDR2 is YSYEKL. This sample's RNA came from whole unsorted tissue. Donors were chemotherapy-naive, newly diagnosed lung cancer surgical patients in China, August–late 2014. V and J are TRBV4-1 and TRBJ1-5; 7 bases line up with TRBD1. Sequencing used lung tumor tissue. The receptor's source is a man aged 60 to 69 with non-small cell lung cancer. The CDR3 DNA reads TGCACCAGCAGCCAAGTTCCCGGGACAGTACGTGGTCAGCCCCAGCATTTT. Its translation is CTSSQVPGTVRGQPQHF.